Below, one T cell receptor beta chain is given with its context. Its antigen is not identified. The repertoire was sequenced with immunoSEQ multiplex PCR; TCRdb's copy has only in-frame clones and lacks some. The sample lists tens of thousands of clones, around nine tenths occurring once. This entry comes from a study of graft-versus-host responses after intestinal transplantation. Study background: Anti-thymocyte globulin induction, then tacrolimus and steroids for around three years, went to all recipients.

Whole-study findings and limits: Peak GvH clone levels in circulation were associated with early post-transplant HvG declines. GvH clones surfaced in recipient marrow, some emerging earlier in ileum or blood.

Intraepithelial lymphocytes and lamina propria lymphocytes were released through processing of graft tissue. The CDR3 has 16 residues. Per the germline V gene, CDR1 is SGHNT and CDR2 is YYREEE (reference sequence). With V trimmed by 3 bases and J by 2 bases, 11 bases remained unmatched. Sequenced here: ileum tissue, sampled 350 to 400 days after transplant. The chain links TRBV5-4 to TRBJ2-7; TRBD1 matches 7 bases. The source is a human patient who received an intestinal transplant, so some T cells may come from the graft donor. The CDR3 reads CASSSPGTAFPYEQYF. The CDR3 DNA sequence: TGTGCCAGCAGCTCCCCCGGGACAGCGTTTCCCTACGAGCAGTACTTC.